This T cell receptor (beta chain) was recovered during a study of T cell repertoires in cytomegalovirus infection. The V gene's germline CDR1 is SGHTA and CDR2 FQGNSA. The germline V and J ends were trimmed by 5 bases and 0 bases, with 13 bases remaining between them. This CDR3 has 16 residues. This clonotype occurred many times. Its target is not known. TCRdb re-called the reads with MiXCR, one entry per CDR3 protein. The sample holds tens of thousands of distinct CDR3 sequences, 4% seen once. Study observations and caveats: Cumulative public TCR beta family frequency identified CMV carriers with the relevant HLA.

The TCR comes from a human donor in good health (CMV status not recorded). Some clones in this sample may be carry-over from other donors' samples. The J gene is TRBJ1-4, the V gene TRBV7-2; D is undetermined. Sequences were obtained from PBMCs. The CDR3 region has the DNA TGTGCCAGCAGCGCGGAGGGAACCGCAACTAATGAAAAACTGTTTTTT. It encodes CASSAEGTATNEKLFF.